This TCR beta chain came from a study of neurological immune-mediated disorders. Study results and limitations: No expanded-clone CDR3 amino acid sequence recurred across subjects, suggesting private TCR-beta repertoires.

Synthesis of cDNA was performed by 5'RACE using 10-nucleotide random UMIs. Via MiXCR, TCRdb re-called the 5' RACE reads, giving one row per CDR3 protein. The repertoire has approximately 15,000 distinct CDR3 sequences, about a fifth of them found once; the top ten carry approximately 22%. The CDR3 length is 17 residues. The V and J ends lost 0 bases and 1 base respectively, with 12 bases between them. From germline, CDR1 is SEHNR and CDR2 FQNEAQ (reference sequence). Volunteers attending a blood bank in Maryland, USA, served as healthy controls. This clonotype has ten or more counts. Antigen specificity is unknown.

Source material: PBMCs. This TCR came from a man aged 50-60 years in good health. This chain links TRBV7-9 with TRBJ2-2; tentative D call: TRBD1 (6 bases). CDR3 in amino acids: CASSLARGQLNTGELFF. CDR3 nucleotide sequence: TGTGCCAGCAGCTTAGCTCGAGGACAGCTGAACACCGGGGAGCTGTTTTTT.